The rows below give T cell receptor beta chains drawn from one sample of a study of CD8+ T cells in alopecia areata. Assay used: immunoSEQ multiplex PCR; TCRdb lists only in-frame clones, some missing. The repertoire has under 250,000 clones, under 75% of them found once; the top ten carry roughly 1.5%. The source was CD4+ T cells sorted from blood, collected at week 4, from a patient treated with tofacitinib. These receptors came from a human donor with alopecia areata. Both conserved end residues are trimmed from each CDR3.

v_gene: TRBV15
CDR3aa: ATSNGGVEETQY

v_gene: TRBV7-9
CDR3aa: ASSLVGGESEQY

v_gene: TRBV25-1
CDR3aa: ASSAGQFRTDTQY

v_gene: TRBV30
CDR3aa: AWSVTDTQY

v_gene: TRBV30
CDR3aa: AWSVTGSHEQY

v_gene: TRBV30
CDR3aa: AWSQAGGGGYT

v_gene: TRBV29-1
CDR3aa: SVGQGAYEQY

v_gene: TRBV5-6
CDR3aa: ASSFPGQPQH

v_gene: TRBV5-1
CDR3aa: ASSLAEGGYT

v_gene: TRBV9
CDR3aa: ASSVDSANTGELF

v_gene: TRBV7-3
CDR3aa: ASSLYGNTGTSGGAREQY

v_gene: TRBV10-3
CDR3aa: AISDGSSSYEQY

v_gene: TRBV11-3
CDR3aa: ASSSLGQGNTEAF

v_gene: TRBV21-1
CDR3aa: ASSKAGQGAEEQY

v_gene: TRBV27
CDR3aa: ASSPRQGLPYEQY

v_gene: TRBV2
CDR3aa: ASYGNGYT

v_gene: TRBV30
CDR3aa: AWSGGSSYEQY

v_gene: TRBV14
CDR3aa: ASSQENRGIYEQY

v_gene: TRBV7-2
CDR3aa: ASSLGDSGGLNEQF

v_gene: TRBV6-1
CDR3aa: ALAGGHIQY